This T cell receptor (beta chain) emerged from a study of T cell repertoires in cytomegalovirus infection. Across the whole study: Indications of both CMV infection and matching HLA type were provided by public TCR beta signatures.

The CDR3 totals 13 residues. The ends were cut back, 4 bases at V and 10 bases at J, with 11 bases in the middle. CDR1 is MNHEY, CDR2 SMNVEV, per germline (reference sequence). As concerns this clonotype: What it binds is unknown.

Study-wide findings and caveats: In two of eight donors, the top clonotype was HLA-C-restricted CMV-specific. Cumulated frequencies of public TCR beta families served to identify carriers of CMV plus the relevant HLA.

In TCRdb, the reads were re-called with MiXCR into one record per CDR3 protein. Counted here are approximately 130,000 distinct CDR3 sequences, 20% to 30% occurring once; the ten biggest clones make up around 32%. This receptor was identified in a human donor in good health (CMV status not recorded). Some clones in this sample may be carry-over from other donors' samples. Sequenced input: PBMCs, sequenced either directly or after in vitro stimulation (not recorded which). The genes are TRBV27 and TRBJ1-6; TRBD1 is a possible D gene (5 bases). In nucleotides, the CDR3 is TGTGCCAGCAGTTATTCCAGGGAGTCACCCCTCCACTTT. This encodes CASSYSRESPLHF.